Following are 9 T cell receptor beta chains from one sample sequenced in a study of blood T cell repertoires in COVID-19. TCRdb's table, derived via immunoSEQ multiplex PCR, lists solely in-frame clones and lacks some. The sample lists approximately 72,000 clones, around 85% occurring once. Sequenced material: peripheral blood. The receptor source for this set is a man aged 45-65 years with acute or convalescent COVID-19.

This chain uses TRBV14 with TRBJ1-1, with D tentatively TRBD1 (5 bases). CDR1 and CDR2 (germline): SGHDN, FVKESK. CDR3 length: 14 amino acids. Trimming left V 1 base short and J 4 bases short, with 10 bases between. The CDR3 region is CASSQVGGGTEAFF. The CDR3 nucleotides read TGTGCCAGCAGCCAAGTTGGGGGAGGCACTGAAGCTTTCTTT.

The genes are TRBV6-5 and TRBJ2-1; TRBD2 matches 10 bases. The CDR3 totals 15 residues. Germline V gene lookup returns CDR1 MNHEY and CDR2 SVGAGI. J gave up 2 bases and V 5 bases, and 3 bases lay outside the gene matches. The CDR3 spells CASSISGGTYNEQFF. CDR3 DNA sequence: TGTGCCAGCAGTATTAGCGGGGGGACCTACAATGAGCAGTTCTTC.

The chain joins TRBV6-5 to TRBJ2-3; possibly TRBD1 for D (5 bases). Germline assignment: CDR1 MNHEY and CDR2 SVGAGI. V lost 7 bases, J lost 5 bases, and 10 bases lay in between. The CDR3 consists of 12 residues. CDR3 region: CASTAGIDTQYF. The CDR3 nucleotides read TGTGCCAGCACCGCAGGGATAGATACGCAGTATTTT.

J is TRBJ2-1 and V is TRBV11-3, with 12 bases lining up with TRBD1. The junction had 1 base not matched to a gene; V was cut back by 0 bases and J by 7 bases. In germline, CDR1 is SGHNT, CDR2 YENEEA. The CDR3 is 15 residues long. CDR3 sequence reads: CASSLEGQGANEQFF. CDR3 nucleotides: TGTGCCAGCAGCTTAGAGGGACAGGGGGCGAATGAGCAGTTCTTC.

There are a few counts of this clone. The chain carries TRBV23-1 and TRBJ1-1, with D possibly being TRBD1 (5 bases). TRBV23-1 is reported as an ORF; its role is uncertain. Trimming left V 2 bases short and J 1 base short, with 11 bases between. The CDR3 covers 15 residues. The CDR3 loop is CASSQPPQENTEAFF. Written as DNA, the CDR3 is TGCGCCAGCAGTCAACCACCACAGGAGAACACTGAAGCTTTCTTT.

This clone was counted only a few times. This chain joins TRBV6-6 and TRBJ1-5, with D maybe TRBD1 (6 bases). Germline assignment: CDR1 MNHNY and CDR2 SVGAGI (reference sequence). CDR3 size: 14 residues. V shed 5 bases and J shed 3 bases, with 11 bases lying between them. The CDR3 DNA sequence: TGTGCCAGCAGTAGCTCAGGGGACAATCAGCCCCAGCATTTT. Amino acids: CASSSSGDNQPQHF.

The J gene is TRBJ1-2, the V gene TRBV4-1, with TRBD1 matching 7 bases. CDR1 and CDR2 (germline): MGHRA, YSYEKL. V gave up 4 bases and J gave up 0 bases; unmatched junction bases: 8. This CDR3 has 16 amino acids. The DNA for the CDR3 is TGCGCCAGCAGCCCCCCCGGGACAGTTACTAACTATGGCTACACCTTC. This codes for CASSPPGTVTNYGYTF.

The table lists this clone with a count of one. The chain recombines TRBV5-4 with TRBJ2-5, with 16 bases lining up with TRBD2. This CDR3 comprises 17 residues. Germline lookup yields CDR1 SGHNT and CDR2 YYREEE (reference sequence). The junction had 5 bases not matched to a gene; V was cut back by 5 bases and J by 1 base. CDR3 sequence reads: CASRSGTSGGGQETQYF. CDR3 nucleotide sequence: TGTGCCAGCAGATCCGGGACTAGCGGGGGGGGCCAAGAGACCCAGTACTTC. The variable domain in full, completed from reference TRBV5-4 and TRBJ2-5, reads ETGVTQSPTHLIKTRGQQVTLRCSSQSGHNTVSWYQQALGQGPQFIFQYYREEENGRGNFPPRFSGLQFPNYSSELNVNALELDDSALYLCASRSGTSGGGQETQYFGPGTRLLVL.

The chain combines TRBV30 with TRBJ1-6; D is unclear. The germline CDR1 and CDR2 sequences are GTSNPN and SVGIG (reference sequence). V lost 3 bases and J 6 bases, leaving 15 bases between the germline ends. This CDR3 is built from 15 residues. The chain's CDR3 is CAWRMLAGFNSPLHF. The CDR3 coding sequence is TGTGCCTGGAGAATGCTGGCCGGGTTTAATTCACCCCTCCACTTT.